This T cell receptor beta chain was sequenced in a study of T cell repertoires in cytomegalovirus infection. Study details: From public TCR beta signatures came an indication of both CMV infection and matching HLA type.

A note on this clonotype: No antigen is known for it. A much larger clone sits a single nucleotide away, making a read error possible.

TCRdb reprocessed the reads via MiXCR and lists one record per CDR3 protein. The sample comprises hundreds of thousands of distinct CDR3 sequences, less than 40% of which are singletons, and around 2.6% rests with the top ten. Germline CDR1 and CDR2: SGHVS and FQNEAQ. CDR3 length: 17 amino acids. Study-wide findings and caveats: Dominating the ex vivo response were HLA-C-restricted CMV-specific TCR beta clonotypes. Carriers of CMV and the relevant HLA type were discriminated by public TCR beta frequency.

The receptor was isolated from a human donor in good health (CMV status not recorded). Some clones in this sample may be carry-over from other donors' samples. The chain is built from TRBV7-8 and TRBJ2-2; D may be TRBD1 (6 bases). Input material: PBMCs. This CDR3 is CASSKSAGQTKTGELFF. The CDR3 coding sequence is TGTGCCAGCAGCAAAAGCGCAGGACAGACGAAGACCGGGGAGCTGTTTTTT.